Listed below are T cell receptor beta chains from one sample, sequenced in a study of blood T cells in healthy people across ages. Via MiXCR, TCRdb re-called the 5' RACE reads, giving one row per CDR3 protein. The table records approximately 600,000 distinct CDR3 sequences, 58% of them present only once. Material for sequencing was blood. These receptors originate from a man aged 55 to 70 in good health. Each CDR3 is given with its conserved first and last residue. A D gene is named only where the DNA matches it firmly. Size tells how often a clone was seen (once, few, many) or the class of an expanded clone, and some rows leave it out.

CSVLYPLGYNEQFF,TGCAGCGTTCTTTATCCTCTAGGGTACAATGAGCAGTTCTTC,TRBV29-1,TRBJ2-1,-,-
CASSNPGQLFDEQYF,TGTGCCAGCAGCAACCCGGGACAGTTGTTCGACGAGCAGTACTTC,TRBV7-2,TRBJ2-7,TRBD1,-
CASSRGSTQETQYF,TGCGCCAGCAGTCGGGGATCCACCCAAGAGACCCAGTACTTC,TRBV5-1,TRBJ2-5,-,few
CASSLTGTSQQTQYF,TGCGCCAGCAGCTTGACCGGGACTAGTCAGCAGACCCAGTACTTC,TRBV5-1,TRBJ2-5,TRBD2,-
CASRRYQETQYF,TGTGCCAGCAGAAGGTACCAAGAGACCCAGTACTTC,TRBV5-6,TRBJ2-5,-,-
CASSQGDRDAGYTF,TGTGCCAGCAGCCAAGGGGATAGAGACGCTGGCTACACCTTC,TRBV3-1,TRBJ1-2,-,-
CSASVAPGRETQYF,TGCAGTGCTAGCGTAGCCCCGGGGCGGGAGACCCAGTACTTC,TRBV20-1,TRBJ2-5,-,few
CASSLTPGGRKAETQYF,TGCGCCAGCAGCCTGACTCCGGGGGGAAGGAAAGCCGAGACCCAGTACTTC,TRBV5-1,TRBJ2-5,TRBD2,-
CASKGDSGGIEQFF,TGTGCCAGCAAGGGGGATAGCGGGGGTATTGAGCAGTTCTTC,TRBV6-5,TRBJ2-1,TRBD2,-
CASSQERQTGGKEQYF,TGTGCCAGCAGCCAAGAGCGCCAAACAGGGGGCAAGGAGCAGTACTTC,TRBV3-1,TRBJ2-7,TRBD1,-
CASSPGTSGGNEQFF,TGTGCCAGCAGTCCTGGGACTAGCGGGGGTAATGAGCAGTTCTTC,TRBV12-3/TRBV12-4,TRBJ2-1,TRBD2,few
CASSPRGDREVLSGANVLTF,TGTGCCAGCTCACCACGGGGCGACAGGGAGGTGTTGTCTGGGGCCAACGTCCTGACTTTC,TRBV18,TRBJ2-6,-,-
CASSPGTTGIETQYF,TGCGCCAGCAGCCCGGGGACCACAGGGATCGAGACCCAGTACTTC,TRBV5-1,TRBJ2-5,-,-
CASSQVRSSGANVLTF,TGCGCCAGCAGCCAAGTACGGTCCTCTGGGGCCAACGTCCTGACTTTC,TRBV4-1,TRBJ2-6,-,once
CASSAGQGATNTEAFF,TGTGCCAGCAGCGCCGGACAGGGGGCCACGAACACTGAAGCTTTCTTT,TRBV11-2,TRBJ1-1,TRBD1,-
CASSVQGAGTDTQYF,TGCGCCAGCAGCGTACAGGGGGCAGGCACAGATACGCAGTATTTT,TRBV5-1,TRBJ2-3,TRBD1,-
CASSLAVGLAGSRQFF,TGCGCCAGCAGCTTGGCCGTCGGGCTAGCGGGGTCCCGTCAGTTCTTC,TRBV5-1,TRBJ2-1,TRBD2,-
CSARPDRRYATYNEQFF,TGCAGTGCTAGACCCGACCGAAGGTATGCAACTTACAATGAGCAGTTCTTC,TRBV20-1,TRBJ2-1,-,many
CASSIAGQTGELFF,TGTGCCAGCAGTATCGCAGGGCAAACCGGGGAGCTGTTTTTT,TRBV6-1,TRBJ2-2,-,once
CASSQQGADSPLHF,TGTGCCAGCAGCCAACAGGGGGCGGATTCACCCCTCCACTTT,TRBV7-2,TRBJ1-6,TRBD1,few
CASSFGPEETQYF,TGTGCCAGCAGCTTCGGGCCCGAAGAGACCCAGTACTTC,TRBV7-2,TRBJ2-5,-,few
CASNHRGRHEKLFF,TGTGCCAGTAATCACAGGGGGCGCCATGAAAAACTGTTTTTT,TRBV19,TRBJ1-4,TRBD1,-
CASSVGLASTDTQYF,TGTGCCAGCAGCGTAGGGCTAGCTAGCACAGATACGCAGTATTTT,TRBV9,TRBJ2-3,-,-
CASSLTQVSYEQYF,TGTGCCAGCAGCTTAACTCAAGTCTCCTACGAGCAGTACTTC,TRBV7-2,TRBJ2-7,-,few
CASSLGRTGKNIQYF,TGTGCCAGCAGCTTAGGGAGGACTGGTAAAAACATTCAGTACTTC,TRBV7-2,TRBJ2-4,-,few
CASSVRLAADTQYF,TGCGCCAGCAGCGTTCGGCTAGCCGCAGATACGCAGTATTTT,TRBV5-1,TRBJ2-3,-,-
CASSLISGGDRETQYF,TGTGCCAGCAGTTTAATTTCGGGGGGGGACAGAGAGACCCAGTACTTC,TRBV28,TRBJ2-5,-,-
CASSQGGVANQPQHF,TGTGCCAGCAGCCAAGGTGGGGTGGCGAATCAGCCCCAGCATTTT,TRBV3-1,TRBJ1-5,-,-
CASSRERGRYEQYF,TGCGCCAGCAGCCGAGAAAGGGGGAGGTACGAGCAGTACTTC,TRBV4-1,TRBJ2-7,-,-
CASSQGQPEQYF,TGTGCCAGCAGCCAAGGACAGCCTGAGCAGTACTTC,TRBV12-3/TRBV12-4,TRBJ2-5,-,-
CASSIGPGQETQYF,TGTGCCAGCAGCATAGGCCCAGGCCAAGAGACCCAGTACTTC,TRBV6-6,TRBJ2-5,-,-
CASTLEPPSGTRYEQYF,TGTGCCAGCACCTTAGAACCCCCTAGCGGGACCCGCTACGAGCAGTACTTC,TRBV2,TRBJ2-7,TRBD2,few
CASREQFF,TGTGCCAGCAGGGAGCAGTTCTTC,TRBV6-7,TRBJ2-1,-,-
CASSPPGTGLREQYF,TGTGCCAGCAGCCCCCCCGGGACAGGGCTGCGCGAGCAGTACTTC,TRBV7-9,TRBJ2-7,TRBD1,few
CASSPSRHVGDEQFF,TGCGCCAGCAGCCCCTCCAGGCATGTTGGTGATGAGCAGTTCTTC,TRBV5-1,TRBJ2-1,-,-
CASSLEPNEQFF,TGTGCCAGCAGCTTAGAACCCAATGAGCAGTTCTTC,TRBV7-9,TRBJ2-1,-,-
CSAPGLGSNYGYTF,TGCAGTGCTCCCGGCCTTGGGAGTAACTATGGCTACACCTTC,TRBV20-1,TRBJ1-2,-,few
CAISENVGGNEQFF,TGTGCCATCAGTGAGAATGTTGGGGGCAATGAGCAGTTCTTC,TRBV10-3,TRBJ2-1,-,-
CSVEGTGTGANVLTF,TGCAGCGTTGAAGGAACAGGGACTGGGGCCAACGTCCTGACTTTC,TRBV29-1,TRBJ2-6,-,-
CASSMGTVEMGYTF,TGTGCCAGCAGCATGGGGACTGTCGAAATGGGCTACACCTTC,TRBV6-2/TRBV6-3,TRBJ1-2,-,-
CASSLPSRGYGYTF,TGTGCCAGCAGCCTCCCCAGCCGAGGCTATGGCTACACCTTC,TRBV28,TRBJ1-2,-,-
CASTGRSQSTGELFF,TGTGCCAGTACCGGGAGGAGTCAATCAACCGGGGAGCTGTTTTTT,TRBV4-2,TRBJ2-2,TRBD2,once
CSARGVPATNEKLFF,TGCAGTGCTAGGGGAGTACCAGCAACTAATGAAAAACTGTTTTTT,TRBV20-1,TRBJ1-4,-,-
CSAKWGDQPQHF,TGCAGTGCGAAGTGGGGGGACCAGCCCCAGCATTTT,TRBV20-1,TRBJ1-5,-,few
CATSRDLFQGRNIQYF,TGTGCCACCAGCAGAGATCTTTTTCAGGGCAGGAACATTCAGTACTTC,TRBV15,TRBJ2-4,-,-
CASSKGFLGEKLFF,TGTGCCAGCAGCAAGGGGTTCTTGGGTGAAAAACTGTTTTTT,TRBV14,TRBJ1-4,-,few
CASSSPAGGKETQYF,TGTGCCAGCAGTTCCCCGGCAGGGGGGAAAGAGACCCAGTACTTC,TRBV6-5,TRBJ2-5,-,-
CASSLVGARAYEQYF,TGCGCCAGCAGCTTGGTTGGCGCCAGGGCCTACGAGCAGTACTTC,TRBV5-1,TRBJ2-7,-,-
CASSQDWTDYEQYF,TGTGCCAGCAGCCAAGATTGGACAGACTACGAGCAGTACTTC,TRBV3-1,TRBJ2-7,-,-
CASSTIDREGNIQYF,TGTGCCAGCAGTACTATTGACAGGGAGGGAAACATTCAGTACTTC,TRBV6-2/TRBV6-3,TRBJ2-4,-,few
CASGDREGNEQFF,TGCGCCAGCGGTGACCGGGAGGGCAATGAGCAGTTCTTC,TRBV5-1,TRBJ2-1,TRBD2,-
CASTSQAGAQYGYTF,TGCGCCAGCACGTCCCAGGCGGGGGCGCAATATGGCTACACCTTC,TRBV4-1,TRBJ1-2,-,many
CASTSGGGMYQETQYF,TGTGCCAGCACCTCTGGCGGGGGGATGTACCAAGAGACCCAGTACTTC,TRBV28,TRBJ2-5,TRBD2,few